This T cell receptor (beta chain) was captured in a study of cytomegalovirus exposure and HLA in healthy donors. Whole-study findings and limits: Rarity marked most TCR sequences, yet some public TCRs occurred in many donors.

Germline assignment: CDR1 SGHTS and CDR2 YDEGEE. The CDR3 length is 15 residues. Though nominally healthy at sampling, donors likely had unrecorded immune exposures. The PCR employed 60 Vbeta primers together with 13 Jbeta primers. Method: immunoSEQ multiplex PCR; TCRdb's copy keeps in-frame clones and lacks some. This sample's clone table lists 90,000 to 130,000 clones. About this clone itself: Its antigen is undetermined. The junction shows a germline mismatch at one end, possibly a read error.

The genes are TRBV5-8 and TRBJ1-4; D is undetermined. This receptor was identified in a man aged 25-45 years in good health and CMV-seronegative. Source material: PBMCs. The DNA for the CDR3 is TGTGCCAGCAGCGGTGCGGGGAATTCTAATGAACAACTGTTTTTT. The encoded protein is CASSGAGNSNEQLFF. Full variable domain (outside the CDR3, taken from reference TRBV5-8 and TRBJ1-4): EAGVTQSPTHLIKTRGQQATLRCSPISGHTSVYWYQQALGLGLQFLLWYDEGEERNRGNFPPRFSGRQFPNYSSELNVNALELEDSALYLCASSGAGNSNEQLFFGSGTQLSVL.